This T cell receptor beta chain was documented in a study of blood T cell repertoires in COVID-19. The CDR3 consists of 12 residues. The V end lost 10 bases, the J end lost 1 base, and 8 bases lay between the germline ends. Germline V lookup: CDR1 LNHDA, CDR2 SQIVND (reference sequence). TCRdb keeps only in-frame clones here, not all; method: immunoSEQ multiplex PCR. The sample has 100,000 to 150,000 clones, approximately 81% seen once. The chain combines TRBV19 with TRBJ1-5; no clear D gene. Input material: peripheral blood. The clonotype was recovered from a middle-aged man with active or convalescent COVID-19. CDR3 region: CATGRSNQPQHF. CDR3 bases: TGTGCCACCGGTCGGAGCAATCAGCCCCAGCATTTT.